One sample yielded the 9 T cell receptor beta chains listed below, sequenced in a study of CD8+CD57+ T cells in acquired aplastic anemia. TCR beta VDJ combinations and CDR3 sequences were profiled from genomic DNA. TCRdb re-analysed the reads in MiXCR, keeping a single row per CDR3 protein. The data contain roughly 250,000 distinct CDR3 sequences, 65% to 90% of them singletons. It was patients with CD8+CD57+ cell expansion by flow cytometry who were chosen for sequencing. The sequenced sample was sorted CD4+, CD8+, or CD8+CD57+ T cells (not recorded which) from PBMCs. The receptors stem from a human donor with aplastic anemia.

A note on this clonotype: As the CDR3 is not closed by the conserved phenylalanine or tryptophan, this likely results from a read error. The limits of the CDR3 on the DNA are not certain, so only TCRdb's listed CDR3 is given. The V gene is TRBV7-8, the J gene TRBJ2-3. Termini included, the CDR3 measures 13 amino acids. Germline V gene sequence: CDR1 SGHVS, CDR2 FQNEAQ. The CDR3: CASRDDSTDPKYL.

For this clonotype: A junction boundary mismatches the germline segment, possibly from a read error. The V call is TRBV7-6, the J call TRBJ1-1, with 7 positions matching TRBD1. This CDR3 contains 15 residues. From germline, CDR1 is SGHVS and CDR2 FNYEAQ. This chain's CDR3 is CASSLDQTGNTKAFF. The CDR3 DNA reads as TGTGCCAGCAGCTTAGACCAGACAGGGAACACTAAAGCGTTCTTT. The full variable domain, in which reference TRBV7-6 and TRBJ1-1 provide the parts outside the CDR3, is GAGVSQSPRYKVTKRGQDVALRCDPISGHVSLYWYRQALGQGPEFLTYFNYEAQQDKSGLPNDRFSAERPEGSISTLTIQRTEQRDSAMYRCASSLDQTGNTKAFFGQGTRLTVV.

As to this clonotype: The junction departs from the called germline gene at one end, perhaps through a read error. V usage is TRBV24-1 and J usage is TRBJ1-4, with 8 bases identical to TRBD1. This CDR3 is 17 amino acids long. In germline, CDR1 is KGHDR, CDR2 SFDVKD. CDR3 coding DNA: TGTGCCACCAGTGAGCCGGGACAGGAACAACTATGGGTACACCTTCTTTTC. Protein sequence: CATSEPGQEQLWVHLLF.

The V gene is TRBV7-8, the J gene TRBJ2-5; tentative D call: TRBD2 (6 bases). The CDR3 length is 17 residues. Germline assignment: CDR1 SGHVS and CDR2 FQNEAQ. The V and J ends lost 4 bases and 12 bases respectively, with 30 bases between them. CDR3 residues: CASSYHPAGRTHSYEYF. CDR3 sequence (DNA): TGTGCCAGCAGCTATCATCCAGCCGGGAGAACCCATTCCTACGAGTACTTC.

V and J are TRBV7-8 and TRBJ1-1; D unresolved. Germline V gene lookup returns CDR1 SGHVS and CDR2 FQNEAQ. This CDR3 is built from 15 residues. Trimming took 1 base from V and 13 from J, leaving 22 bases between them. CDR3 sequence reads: CASSLDGGGDTQDFF. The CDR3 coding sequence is TGTGCCAGCAGCTTAGATGGAGGAGGCGATACGCAAGATTTCTTT.

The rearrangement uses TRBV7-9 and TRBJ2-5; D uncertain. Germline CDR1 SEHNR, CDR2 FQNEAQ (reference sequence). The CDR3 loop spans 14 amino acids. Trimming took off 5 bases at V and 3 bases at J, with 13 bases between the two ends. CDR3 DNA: TGTGCCAGCAGCATGGGCCCCAGCGAAGAGACCCAGTACTTC. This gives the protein CASSMGPSEETQYF. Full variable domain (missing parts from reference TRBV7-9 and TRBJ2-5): DTGVSQNPRHKITKRGQNVTFRCDPISEHNRLYWYRQTLGQGPEFLTYFQNEAQLEKSRLLSDRFSAERPKGSFSTLEIQRTEQGDSAMYLCASSMGPSEETQYFGPGTRLLVL.

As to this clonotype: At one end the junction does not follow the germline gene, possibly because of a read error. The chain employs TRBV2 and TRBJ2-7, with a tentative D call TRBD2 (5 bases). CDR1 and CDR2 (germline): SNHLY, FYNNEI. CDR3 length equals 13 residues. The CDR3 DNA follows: TGCGCCAGCGGCCCCCGTGGCACAGACGCGCAGTATTTC. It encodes CASGPRGTDAQYF.

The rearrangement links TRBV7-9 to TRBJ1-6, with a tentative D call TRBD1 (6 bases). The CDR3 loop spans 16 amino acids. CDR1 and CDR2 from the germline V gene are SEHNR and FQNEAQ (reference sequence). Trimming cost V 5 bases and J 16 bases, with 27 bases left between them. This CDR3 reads CASSPGARAENNELHF. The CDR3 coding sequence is TGTGCCAGCAGCCCGGGGGCACGAGCCGAGAACAATGAGCTCCACTTT.

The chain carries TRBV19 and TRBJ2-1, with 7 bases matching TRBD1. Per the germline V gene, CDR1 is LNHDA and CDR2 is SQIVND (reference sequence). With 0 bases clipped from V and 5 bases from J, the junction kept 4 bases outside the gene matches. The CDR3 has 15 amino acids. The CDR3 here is CASSIDRQGDNEQFF. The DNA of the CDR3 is TGTGCCAGTAGTATAGATAGACAGGGCGACAATGAGCAGTTCTTC.